The TCR beta chain under discussion was sequenced for a study of T cell responses to AZD1222 COVID-19 vaccine. Germline trimming cut 5 bases from V and 2 bases from J; bases unmatched to any gene: 11. Germline loops: CDR1 LNHDA, CDR2 SQIVND (reference sequence). CDR3 size: 18 residues. Notes on this clone: Its specificity is not known.

Some clones are missing from TCRdb's copy, which holds only in-frame ones; the method was immunoSEQ multiplex PCR. The sample lists over 75,000 clones; approximately 90% were seen once. Broader study findings: Reportedly, nearly half the spike-specific TCRs target unmutated variant regions. It should be noted that donors were predominantly white British and more often female, and clonal diversity was possibly underestimated.

This rearrangement joins TRBV19 to TRBJ1-3; TRBD1 matches 11 bases. The material was peripheral blood, obtained on day 0 of AZD1222 vaccination. The sequence derives from an adult in good health. Written as DNA, the CDR3 is TGTGCCAGTAGTCGAGGACAGGGGGCTGGGCGGCCTGGAAACACCATATATTTT. It encodes CASSRGQGAGRPGNTIYF.